The rows below give T cell receptor beta chains drawn from one sample of a study of CD8 T cells in ankylosing spondylitis. TCRdb re-derived calls from the 5' RACE reads in MiXCR, one entry per CDR3 protein. This table holds 390,000 or so distinct CDR3 sequences, 20% to 25% found once. Source material: blood, either unsorted or a sorted T cell fraction (not recorded which). The receptors derive from a male donor with ankylosing spondylitis. CDR3s leave out the opening cysteine and the closing phenylalanine or tryptophan.

V: TRBV6-1
J: TRBJ2-3
CDR3: ASSEAPTGGNTDTQY

V: TRBV12-3/TRBV12-4
J: TRBJ2-3
CDR3: ASRGDSRTDTQY

V: TRBV2
J: TRBJ2-7
CDR3: ASRQGAPYEQY

V: TRBV5-1
J: TRBJ1-1
CDR3: ASSPQDSLTEAF

V: TRBV20-1
J: TRBJ2-3
CDR3: SARVGRIYDTQY

V: TRBV29-1
J: TRBJ1-4
CDR3: SVEVSGQGLF

V: TRBV12-3/TRBV12-4
J: TRBJ2-5
CDR3: ASSHPQETQY

V: TRBV11-2
J: TRBJ2-7
CDR3: ASSSTSGRWEQY

V: TRBV20-1
J: TRBJ2-1
CDR3: SALWTASYNEQF

V: TRBV6-1
J: TRBJ2-1
CDR3: ASYRLGGNEQF

V: TRBV20-1
J: TRBJ1-5
CDR3: SARDSGQASQPQH

V: TRBV2
J: TRBJ2-5
CDR3: ASSDARSPIGYQETQY

V: TRBV7-3
J: TRBJ2-3
CDR3: ASSPSGGRGTDTQY

V: TRBV4-1
J: TRBJ2-1
CDR3: ASSQRGEYNEQF

V: TRBV3-1
J: TRBJ1-2
CDR3: ASSPKTGPYGYT

V: TRBV5-1
J: TRBJ1-3
CDR3: ASSLRLQTSGNTIY

V: TRBV5-1
J: TRBJ2-2
CDR3: ASSLVAFGGVPGELF

V: TRBV6-4
J: TRBJ2-7
CDR3: ASASGTSGEQY

V: TRBV7-2
J: TRBJ2-2
CDR3: ASSSRGDTNTGELF

V: TRBV10-3
J: TRBJ2-1
CDR3: AIRDRAADNEQF

V: TRBV10-3
J: TRBJ1-1
CDR3: AISEPSSNTEAF

V: TRBV4-2
J: TRBJ1-2
CDR3: ASSQEGHLYGYT

V: TRBV5-1
J: TRBJ2-5
CDR3: ASSLGLAGPQETQY

V: TRBV5-1
J: TRBJ2-7
CDR3: ASSLVFATDLSYEQY

V: TRBV10-3
J: TRBJ2-3
CDR3: AISESPTGGNTQY

V: TRBV19
J: TRBJ1-1
CDR3: ASTVTGLVTEAF

V: TRBV28
J: TRBJ2-7
CDR3: ASSLGVVSSYEQY

V: TRBV7-6
J: TRBJ2-1
CDR3: ASSLAAGPNEQF

V: TRBV5-6
J: TRBJ2-1
CDR3: ASSLSYSQNEQF

V: TRBV15
J: TRBJ2-1
CDR3: ATSYTSALGYEQF

V: TRBV7-8
J: TRBJ1-1
CDR3: ASSLAAGQGRNTEAF

V: TRBV5-1
J: TRBJ2-1
CDR3: ASSSTSGDYNEQF

V: TRBV11-2
J: TRBJ2-7
CDR3: ASSSRGYEQY

V: TRBV3-1
J: TRBJ2-3
CDR3: ASRSAGDGTDTQY

V: TRBV11-3
J: TRBJ1-5
CDR3: ASSLGRGQGQPQH

V: TRBV7-2
J: TRBJ1-5
CDR3: ASSLGGYSNQPQH

V: TRBV2
J: TRBJ1-4
CDR3: ASSVREKLF

V: TRBV20-1
J: TRBJ1-1
CDR3: SARLRTEAF

V: TRBV9
J: TRBJ2-1
CDR3: ASSVGLGTYNEQF

V: TRBV4-1
J: TRBJ2-3
CDR3: ASRPGLAGLDTQY

V: TRBV11-1
J: TRBJ2-5
CDR3: ASSLVRGSETQY

V: TRBV10-3
J: TRBJ2-6
CDR3: AIRDPTSGSGSGANVLT

V: TRBV6-1
J: TRBJ2-3
CDR3: ASSDRGTSTDTQY

V: TRBV24-1
J: TRBJ2-1
CDR3: ATSEQDRLYNEQF